This T cell receptor (beta chain) was identified in a study of OX40 agonist ivuxolimab in advanced cancers. Study-wide background: Participants could have had prior anti-PD-1, anti-PD-L1 or anti-CTLA-4 therapy, and more than 35% had some.

The study, taken as a whole, reports: CD8+ T cells (on average) carried more expanded clones than CD4+ T cells.

This CDR3 region has 11 residues. V lost 9 bases, J lost 1 base, and 4 bases lay in between. The V gene's germline CDR1 is MNHNS and CDR2 SASEGT. Comments on this clone: No antigen is known for it.

The table came from immunoSEQ multiplex PCR; TCRdb's copy has only in-frame clones and leaves some out. This sample yields around 51,000 clones, of which 65% to 85% are seen a single time; 2% to 2.5% belongs to the top ten. This TCR was sampled from an adult with an advanced solid tumor such as melanoma, head and neck, liver or kidney cancer. The sample here was CD4+ or CD8+ T cells sorted from blood, taken in a trial of the OX40 agonist ivuxolimab. This rearrangement joins TRBV6-1 to TRBJ1-5; no clear D gene. CDR3 bases: TGTGCCAGTAAAAGCAATCAGCCCCAGCATTTT. This codes for CASKSNQPQHF.